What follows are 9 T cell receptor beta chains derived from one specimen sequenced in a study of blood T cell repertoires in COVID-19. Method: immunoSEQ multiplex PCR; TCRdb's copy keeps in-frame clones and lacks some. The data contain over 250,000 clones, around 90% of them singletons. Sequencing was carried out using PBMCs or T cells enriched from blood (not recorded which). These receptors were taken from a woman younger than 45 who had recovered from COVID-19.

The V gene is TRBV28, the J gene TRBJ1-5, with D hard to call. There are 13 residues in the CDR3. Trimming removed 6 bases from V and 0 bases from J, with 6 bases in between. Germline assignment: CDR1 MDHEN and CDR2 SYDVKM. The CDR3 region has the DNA TGTGCCAGCAGACATTATAGCAATCAGCCCCAGCATTTT. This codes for CASRHYSNQPQHF.

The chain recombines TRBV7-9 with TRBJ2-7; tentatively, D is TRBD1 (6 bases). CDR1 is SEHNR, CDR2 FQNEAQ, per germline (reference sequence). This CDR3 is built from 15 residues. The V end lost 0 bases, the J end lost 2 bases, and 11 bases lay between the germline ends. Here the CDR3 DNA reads TGTGCCAGCAGCTTAGCGGCAGGGGATCCCTACGAGCAGTACTTC. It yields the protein CASSLAAGDPYEQYF. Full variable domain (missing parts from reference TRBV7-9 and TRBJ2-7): DTGVSQNPRHKITKRGQNVTFRCDPISEHNRLYWYRQTLGQGPEFLTYFQNEAQLEKSRLLSDRFSAERPKGSFSTLEIQRTEQGDSAMYLCASSLAAGDPYEQYFGPGTRLTVT.

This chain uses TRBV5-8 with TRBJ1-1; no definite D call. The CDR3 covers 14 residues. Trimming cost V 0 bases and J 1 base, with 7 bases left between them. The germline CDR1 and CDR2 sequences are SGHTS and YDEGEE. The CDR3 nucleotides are TGTGCCAGCAGCTTGGTTTCAGGGAACACTGAAGCTTTCTTT. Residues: CASSLVSGNTEAFF.

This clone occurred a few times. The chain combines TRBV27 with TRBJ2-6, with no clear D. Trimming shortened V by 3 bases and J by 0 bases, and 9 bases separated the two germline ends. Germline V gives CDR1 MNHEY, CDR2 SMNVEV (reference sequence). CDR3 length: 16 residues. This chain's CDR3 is CASSFDLASGANVLTF. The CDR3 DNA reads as TGTGCCAGCAGTTTTGATTTAGCCTCTGGGGCCAACGTCCTGACTTTC.

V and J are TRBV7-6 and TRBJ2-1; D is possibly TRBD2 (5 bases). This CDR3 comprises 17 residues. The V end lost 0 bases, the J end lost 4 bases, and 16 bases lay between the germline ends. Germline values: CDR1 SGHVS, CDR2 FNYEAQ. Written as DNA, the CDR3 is TGTGCCAGCAGCTTAGCGCGTAGCGACTTCTTTTACAATGAGCAGTTCTTC. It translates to CASSLARSDFFYNEQFF.

The CDR3 loop reads CASSSGLDTDTQYF. As DNA, the CDR3 is TGTGCCAGCAGCTCAGGACTAGACACAGATACGCAGTATTTT. The V and J genes are TRBV5-5 and TRBJ2-3, with 7 bases identical to TRBD2. Looked up from germline, CDR1 is SGHKS and CDR2 is YYEKEE (reference sequence). V shed 3 bases and J 2 bases; nucleotides not matched to a gene: 3. The CDR3 consists of 14 residues.

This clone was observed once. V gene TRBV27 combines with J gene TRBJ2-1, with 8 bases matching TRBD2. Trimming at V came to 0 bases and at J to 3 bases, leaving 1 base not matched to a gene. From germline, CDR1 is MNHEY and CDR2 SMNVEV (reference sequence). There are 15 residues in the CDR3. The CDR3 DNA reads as TGTGCCAGCAGTTTATCCACTAGCGGCTACAATGAGCAGTTCTTC. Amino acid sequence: CASSLSTSGYNEQFF.

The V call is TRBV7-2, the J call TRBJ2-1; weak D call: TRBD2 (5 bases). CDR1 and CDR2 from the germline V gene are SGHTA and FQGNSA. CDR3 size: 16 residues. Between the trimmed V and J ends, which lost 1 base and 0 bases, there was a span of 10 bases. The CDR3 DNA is TGTGCCAGCAGCTTAGGGACTTTGAGCTCCTACAATGAGCAGTTCTTC. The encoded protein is CASSLGTLSSYNEQFF.

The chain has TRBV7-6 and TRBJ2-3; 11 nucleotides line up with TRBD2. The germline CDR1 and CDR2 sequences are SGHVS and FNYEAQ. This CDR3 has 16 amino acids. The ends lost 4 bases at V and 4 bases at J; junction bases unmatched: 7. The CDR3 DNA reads TGTGCCAGCAGCTCCCTAGCGGGAGGTAGGGCAGATACGCAGTATTTT. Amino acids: CASSSLAGGRADTQYF.